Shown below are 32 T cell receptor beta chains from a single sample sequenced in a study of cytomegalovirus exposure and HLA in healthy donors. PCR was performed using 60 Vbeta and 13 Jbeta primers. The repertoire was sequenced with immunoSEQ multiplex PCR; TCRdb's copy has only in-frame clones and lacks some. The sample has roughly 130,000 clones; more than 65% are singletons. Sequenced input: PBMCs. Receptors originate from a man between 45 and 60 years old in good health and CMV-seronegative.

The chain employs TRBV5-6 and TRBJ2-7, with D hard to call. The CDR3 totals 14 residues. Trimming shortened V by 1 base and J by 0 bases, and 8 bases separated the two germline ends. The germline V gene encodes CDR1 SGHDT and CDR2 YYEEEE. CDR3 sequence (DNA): TGTGCCAGCAGCTTGTTCGACATCTCCTACGAGCAGTACTTC. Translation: CASSLFDISYEQYF.

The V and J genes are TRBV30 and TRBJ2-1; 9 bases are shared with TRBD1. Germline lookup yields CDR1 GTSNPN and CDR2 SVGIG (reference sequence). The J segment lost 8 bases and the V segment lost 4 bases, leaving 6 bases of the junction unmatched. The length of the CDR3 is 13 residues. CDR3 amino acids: CAWTRDRVDEQFF. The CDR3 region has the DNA TGTGCCTGGACTAGGGACAGGGTGGATGAGCAGTTCTTC. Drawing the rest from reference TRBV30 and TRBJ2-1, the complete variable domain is SQTIHQWPATLVQPVGSPLSLECTVEGTSNPNLYWYRQAAGRGLQLLFYSVGIGQISSEVPQNLSASRPQDRQFILSSKKLLLSDSGFYLCAWTRDRVDEQFFGPGTRLTVL.

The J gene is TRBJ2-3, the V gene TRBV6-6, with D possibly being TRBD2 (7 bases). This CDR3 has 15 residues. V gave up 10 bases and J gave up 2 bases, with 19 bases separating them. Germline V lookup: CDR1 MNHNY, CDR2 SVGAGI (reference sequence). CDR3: CATLGGGGPTDTQYF. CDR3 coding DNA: TGTGCCACCCTGGGGGGCGGGGGCCCCACAGATACGCAGTATTTT.

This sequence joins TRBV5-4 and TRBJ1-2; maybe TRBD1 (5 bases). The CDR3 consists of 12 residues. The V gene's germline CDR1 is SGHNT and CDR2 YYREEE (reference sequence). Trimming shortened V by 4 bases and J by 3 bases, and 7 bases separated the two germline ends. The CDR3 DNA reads TGTGCCAGCAGCGCAGGGTACTATGGCTACACCTTC. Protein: CASSAGYYGYTF.

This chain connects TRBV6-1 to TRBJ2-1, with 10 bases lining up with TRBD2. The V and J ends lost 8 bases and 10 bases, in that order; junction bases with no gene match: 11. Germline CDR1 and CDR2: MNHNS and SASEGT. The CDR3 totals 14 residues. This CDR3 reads CASWERGGLGEQFF. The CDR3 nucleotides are TGTGCCAGCTGGGAGCGGGGGGGACTGGGGGAGCAGTTCTTC.

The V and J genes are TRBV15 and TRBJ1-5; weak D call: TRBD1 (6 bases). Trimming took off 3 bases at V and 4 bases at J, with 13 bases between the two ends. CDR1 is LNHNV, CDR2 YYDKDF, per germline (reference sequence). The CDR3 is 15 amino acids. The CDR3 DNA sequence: TGTGCCACCAGCAGGGGGGGGGCGGGGAATCAGCCCCAGCATTTT. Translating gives CATSRGGAGNQPQHF.

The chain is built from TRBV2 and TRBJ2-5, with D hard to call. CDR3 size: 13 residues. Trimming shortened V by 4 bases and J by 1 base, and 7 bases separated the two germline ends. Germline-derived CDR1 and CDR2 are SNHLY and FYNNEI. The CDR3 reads CASSVIGQETQYF. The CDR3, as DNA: TGTGCCAGCAGTGTAATCGGCCAAGAGACCCAGTACTTC. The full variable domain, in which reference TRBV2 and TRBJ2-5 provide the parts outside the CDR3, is EPEVTQTPSHQVTQMGQEVILRCVPISNHLYFYWYRQILGQKVEFLVSFYNNEISEKSEIFDDQFSVERPDGSNFTLKIRSTKLEDSAMYFCASSVIGQETQYFGPGTRLLVL.

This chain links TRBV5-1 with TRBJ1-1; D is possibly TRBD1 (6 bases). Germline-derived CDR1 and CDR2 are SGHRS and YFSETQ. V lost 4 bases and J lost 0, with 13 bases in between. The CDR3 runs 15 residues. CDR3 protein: CASSGTTGVNTEAFF. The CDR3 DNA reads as TGCGCCAGCAGCGGGACGACAGGAGTGAACACTGAAGCTTTCTTT.

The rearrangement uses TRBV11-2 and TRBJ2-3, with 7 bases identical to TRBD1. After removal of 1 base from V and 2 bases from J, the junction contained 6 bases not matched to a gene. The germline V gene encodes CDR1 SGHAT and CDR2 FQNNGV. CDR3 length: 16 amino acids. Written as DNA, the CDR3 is TGTGCCAGCAGCTTAGGGACAGGCTTACTCACAGATACGCAGTATTTT. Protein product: CASSLGTGLLTDTQYF.

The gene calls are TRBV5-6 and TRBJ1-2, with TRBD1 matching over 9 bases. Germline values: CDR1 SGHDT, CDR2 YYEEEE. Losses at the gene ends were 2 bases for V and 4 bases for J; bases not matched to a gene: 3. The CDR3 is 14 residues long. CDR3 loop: CASSLGTGIYGYTF. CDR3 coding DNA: TGTGCCAGCAGCTTAGGGACAGGGATCTATGGCTACACCTTC.

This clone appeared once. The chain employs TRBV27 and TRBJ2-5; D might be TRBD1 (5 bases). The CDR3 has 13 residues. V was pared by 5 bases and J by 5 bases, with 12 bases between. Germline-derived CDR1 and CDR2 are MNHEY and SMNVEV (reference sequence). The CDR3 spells CASSPRVSETQYF. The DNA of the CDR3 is TGTGCCAGCAGTCCCAGGGTGAGCGAGACCCAGTACTTC.

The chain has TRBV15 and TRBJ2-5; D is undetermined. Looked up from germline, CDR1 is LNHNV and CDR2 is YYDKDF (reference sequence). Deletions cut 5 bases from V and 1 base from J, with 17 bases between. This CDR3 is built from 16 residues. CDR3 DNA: TGTGCCACCAGCGGGCGAAAAGTCTGGATCCAAGAGACCCAGTACTTC. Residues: CATSGRKVWIQETQYF.

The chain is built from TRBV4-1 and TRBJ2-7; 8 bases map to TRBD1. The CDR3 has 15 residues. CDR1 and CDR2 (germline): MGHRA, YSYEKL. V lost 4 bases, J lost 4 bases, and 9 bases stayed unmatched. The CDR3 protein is CASSLRQGPGYEQYF. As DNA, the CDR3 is TGCGCCAGCAGCCTAAGACAGGGGCCCGGTTACGAGCAGTACTTC.

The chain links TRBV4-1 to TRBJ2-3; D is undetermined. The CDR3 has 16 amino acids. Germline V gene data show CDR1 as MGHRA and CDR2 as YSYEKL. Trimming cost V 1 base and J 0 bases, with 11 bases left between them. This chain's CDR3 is CASSQGPITSTDTQYF. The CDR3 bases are TGCGCCAGCAGCCAAGGTCCTATAACTAGCACAGATACGCAGTATTTT.

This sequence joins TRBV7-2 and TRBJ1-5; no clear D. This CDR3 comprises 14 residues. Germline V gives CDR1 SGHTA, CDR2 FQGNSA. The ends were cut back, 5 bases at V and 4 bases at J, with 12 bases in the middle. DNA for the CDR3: TGTGCCAGCAGCCCTGACACCTTAAATCAGCCCCAGCATTTT. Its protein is CASSPDTLNQPQHF.

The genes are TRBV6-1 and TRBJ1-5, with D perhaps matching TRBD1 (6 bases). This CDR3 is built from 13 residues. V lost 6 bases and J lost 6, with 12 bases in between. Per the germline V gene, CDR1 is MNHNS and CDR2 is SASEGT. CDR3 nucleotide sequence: TGTGCCAGCAGAGGGACATTAACTCAGCCCCAGCATTTT. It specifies CASRGTLTQPQHF.

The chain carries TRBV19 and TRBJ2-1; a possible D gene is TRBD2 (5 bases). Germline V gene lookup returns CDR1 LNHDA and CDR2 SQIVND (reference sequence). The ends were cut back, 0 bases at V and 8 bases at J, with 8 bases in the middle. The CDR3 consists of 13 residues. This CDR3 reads CASSIDKDYEQFF. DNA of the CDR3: TGTGCCAGTAGTATAGATAAGGACTATGAGCAGTTCTTC.

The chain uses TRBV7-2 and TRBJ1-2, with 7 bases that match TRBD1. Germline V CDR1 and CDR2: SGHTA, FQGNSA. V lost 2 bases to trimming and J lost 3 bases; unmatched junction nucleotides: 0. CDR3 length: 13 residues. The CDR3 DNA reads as TGTGCCAGCAGCTTACAGGGGGACTATGGCTACACCTTC. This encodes CASSLQGDYGYTF.

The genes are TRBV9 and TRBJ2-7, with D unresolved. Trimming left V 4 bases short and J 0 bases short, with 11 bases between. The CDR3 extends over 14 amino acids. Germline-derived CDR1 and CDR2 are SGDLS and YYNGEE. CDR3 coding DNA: TGTGCCAGCAGCTATGACTCCACCTCCTACGAGCAGTACTTC. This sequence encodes CASSYDSTSYEQYF.

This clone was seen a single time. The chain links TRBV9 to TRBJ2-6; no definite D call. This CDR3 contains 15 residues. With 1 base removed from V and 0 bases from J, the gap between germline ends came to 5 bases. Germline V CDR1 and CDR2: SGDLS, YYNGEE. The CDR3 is CASSVINSGANVLTF. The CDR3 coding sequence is TGTGCCAGCAGCGTAATAAACTCTGGGGCCAACGTCCTGACTTTC. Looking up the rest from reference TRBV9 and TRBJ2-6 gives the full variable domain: DSGVTQTPKHLITATGQRVTLRCSPRSGDLSVYWYQQSLDQGLQFLIQYYNGEERAKGNILERFSAQQFPDLHSELNLSSLELGDSALYFCASSVINSGANVLTFGAGSRLTVL.

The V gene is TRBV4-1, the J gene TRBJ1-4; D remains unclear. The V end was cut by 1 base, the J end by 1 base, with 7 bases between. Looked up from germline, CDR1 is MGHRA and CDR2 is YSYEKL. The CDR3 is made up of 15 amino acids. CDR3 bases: TGCGCCAGCAGCCAAGCATACAAAACTAATGAAAAACTGTTTTTT. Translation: CASSQAYKTNEKLFF.

CDR3 sequence: CASSLGGDQPQHF. DNA for the CDR3: TGTGCCAGCAGCTTAGGTGGAGACCAGCCCCAGCATTTT. The V call is TRBV7-2, the J call TRBJ1-5; no clear D. This CDR3 is 13 amino acids long. CDR1 is SGHTA and CDR2 is FQGNSA in the germline V gene. Trimming removed 1 base from V and 7 bases from J, with 8 bases in between.

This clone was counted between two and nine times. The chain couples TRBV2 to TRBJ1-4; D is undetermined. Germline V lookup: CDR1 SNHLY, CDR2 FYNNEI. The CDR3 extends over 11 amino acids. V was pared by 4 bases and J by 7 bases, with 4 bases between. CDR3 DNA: TGTGCCAGCAGTGTTAGTGAAAAACTGTTTTTT. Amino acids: CASSVSEKLFF.

CDR3 region: CASSQEGGLAKNIQYF. The DNA of the CDR3 is TGCGCCAGCAGCCAAGAGGGGGGGTTAGCCAAAAACATTCAGTACTTC. The chain couples TRBV4-3 to TRBJ2-4; 7 nucleotides match TRBD2. CDR1 and CDR2 from the germline V gene are LGHNA and YSLEER. The CDR3 spans 16 residues. V trimming: 0 bases; J trimming: 0 bases; junction bases outside the gene matches: 2.

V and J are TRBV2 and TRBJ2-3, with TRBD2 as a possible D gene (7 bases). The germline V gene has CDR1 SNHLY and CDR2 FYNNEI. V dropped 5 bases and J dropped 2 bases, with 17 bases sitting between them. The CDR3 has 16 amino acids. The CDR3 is CASSSAGALPTDTQYF. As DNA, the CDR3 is TGTGCCAGCAGTAGCGCGGGGGCACTGCCCACAGATACGCAGTATTTT.

The CDR3 DNA reads TGCGCCAGCAGCCCGGGGGGACTAGTAGGCTCCTACGAGCAGTACTTC. Its translation: CASSPGGLVGSYEQYF. The chain combines TRBV5-1 with TRBJ2-5; 8 bases are shared with TRBD2. The J call is doubtful: the DNA matches TRBJ2-7 better. Germline values: CDR1 SGHRS, CDR2 YFSETQ. The CDR3 covers 16 residues.

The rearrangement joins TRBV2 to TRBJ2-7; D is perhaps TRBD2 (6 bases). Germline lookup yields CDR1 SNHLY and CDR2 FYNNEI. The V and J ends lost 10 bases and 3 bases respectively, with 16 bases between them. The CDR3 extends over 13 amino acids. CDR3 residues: CATGREPVYEQYF. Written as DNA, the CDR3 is TGTGCCACGGGACGGGAGCCCGTCTACGAGCAGTACTTC.

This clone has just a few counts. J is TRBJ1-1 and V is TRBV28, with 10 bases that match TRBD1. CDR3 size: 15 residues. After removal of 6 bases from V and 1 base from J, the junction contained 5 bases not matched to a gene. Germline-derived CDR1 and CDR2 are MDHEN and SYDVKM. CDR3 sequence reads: CASRRDRGRNTEAFF. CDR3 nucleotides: TGTGCCAGCAGAAGGGACAGGGGCCGGAACACTGAAGCTTTCTTT.

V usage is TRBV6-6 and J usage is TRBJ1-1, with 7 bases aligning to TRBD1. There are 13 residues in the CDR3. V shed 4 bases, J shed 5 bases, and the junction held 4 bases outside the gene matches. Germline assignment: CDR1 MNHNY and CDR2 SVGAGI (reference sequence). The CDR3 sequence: CASSLSQGTEAFF. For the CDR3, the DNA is TGTGCCAGCAGTTTATCACAGGGGACTGAAGCTTTCTTT.

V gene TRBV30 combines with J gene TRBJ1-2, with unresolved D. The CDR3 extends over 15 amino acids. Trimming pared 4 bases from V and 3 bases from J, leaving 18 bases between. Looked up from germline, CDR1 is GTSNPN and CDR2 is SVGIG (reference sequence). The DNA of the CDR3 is TGTGCCTGGAAACAAAGAGGCAGTGAATACTATGGCTACACCTTC. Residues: CAWKQRGSEYYGYTF.

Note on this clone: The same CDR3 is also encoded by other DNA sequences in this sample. DNA of the CDR3: TGCGCCAGCAGCTTGGTAGGGGGAGAGACCCAGTACTTC. Translating gives CASSLVGGETQYF. The chain recombines TRBV5-1 with TRBJ2-5, with D possibly being TRBD1 (6 bases). Trimming cost V 0 bases and J 4 bases, with 7 bases left between them. Germline CDR1 SGHRS, CDR2 YFSETQ. This CDR3 has 13 residues. Drawing the rest from reference TRBV5-1 and TRBJ2-5, the complete variable domain is KAGVTQTPRYLIKTRGQQVTLSCSPISGHRSVSWYQQTPGQGLQFLFEYFSETQRNKGNFPGRFSGRQFSNSRSEMNVSTLELGDSALYLCASSLVGGETQYFGPGTRLLVL.

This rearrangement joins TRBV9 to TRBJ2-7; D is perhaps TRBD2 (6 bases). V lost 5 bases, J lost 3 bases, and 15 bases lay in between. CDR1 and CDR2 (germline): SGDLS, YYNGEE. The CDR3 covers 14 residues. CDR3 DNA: TGTGCCAGCAGTATAGGAGGGTCCAGCTACGAGCAGTACTTC. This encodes CASSIGGSSYEQYF.